What follows are 27 T cell receptor beta chains derived from one specimen sequenced in a study of control samples from healthy donors and cancer patients. TCRdb keeps only in-frame clones here, not all; method: immunoSEQ multiplex PCR. Of 70,000 to 95,000 clones listed, approximately 93% are singletons. The sample consisted of PBMCs. The receptor source for this set is a woman in her forties with lung cancer.

The chain links TRBV18 to TRBJ1-2, with D maybe TRBD1 (6 bases). V was shortened by 5 bases and J by 4 bases, with 23 bases between the two germline ends. This CDR3 has 17 residues. In germline, CDR1 is KGHSH, CDR2 LQKENI. The CDR3 sequence is CASSTIQGSLRRYGYTF. Written as DNA, the CDR3 is TGTGCCAGCTCAACAATACAGGGATCGTTGAGACGCTATGGCTACACCTTC.

The J gene is TRBJ2-1, the V gene TRBV5-1, with 8 bases fitting TRBD2. The CDR3 runs to 15 residues. V shed 2 bases and J 7 bases; nucleotides not matched to a gene: 8. Germline CDR1 reads SGHRS; CDR2 reads YFSETQ. The CDR3 DNA reads as TGCGCCAGCAGCTTACCCGGGGGGGCGTATAATGAGCAGTTCTTC. As protein: CASSLPGGAYNEQFF.

Here the CDR3 DNA reads TGTGCCAGCAACTACAGGGGGCTCGGCACAGATACGCAGTATTTT. Its protein product is CASNYRGLGTDTQYF. The chain combines TRBV27 with TRBJ2-3, with TRBD1 matching 9 bases. The CDR3 sequence is 15 residues long. CDR1 is MNHEY and CDR2 is SMNVEV in the germline V gene (reference sequence). V dropped 7 bases and J dropped 1; count of bases not matched to a gene: 6.

This chain joins TRBV27 and TRBJ2-1, with no clear D. Trimming pared 3 bases from V and 9 bases from J, leaving 9 bases between. Germline CDR1 and CDR2: MNHEY and SMNVEV (reference sequence). The CDR3 consists of 12 residues. The CDR3 coding sequence is TGTGCCAGCAGTTTTAGGGTAGGTGAGCAGTTCTTC. It yields the protein CASSFRVGEQFF.

The rearrangement links TRBV2 to TRBJ1-2; no firm D call. Germline assignment: CDR1 SNHLY and CDR2 FYNNEI. V lost 6 bases and J 4 bases, leaving 18 bases between the germline ends. The CDR3 runs 15 residues. The CDR3 coding sequence is TGTGCCAGCAGCAGTGGGGAAAACAGCCTCTATGGCTACACCTTC. Translating it yields CASSSGENSLYGYTF. The full variable domain, completed using reference TRBV2 and TRBJ1-2, is EPEVTQTPSHQVTQMGQEVILRCVPISNHLYFYWYRQILGQKVEFLVSFYNNEISEKSEIFDDQFSVERPDGSNFTLKIRSTKLEDSAMYFCASSSGENSLYGYTFGSGTRLTVV.

V gene TRBV6-5 combines with J gene TRBJ1-4; 10 bases are shared with TRBD1. V shed 8 bases and J 5 bases; nucleotides not matched to a gene: 5. Germline-derived CDR1 and CDR2 are MNHEY and SVGAGI. CDR3 size: 14 residues. CDR3 coding DNA: TGTGCCAGCTCTTGGGGACAGGGGAATGAAAAACTGTTTTTT. Its translation: CASSWGQGNEKLFF.

V usage is TRBV6-2 or TRBV6-3 and J usage is TRBJ2-3; D ambiguous. This CDR3 region has 14 residues. From germline, CDR1 is MNHEY and CDR2 SVGEGT. V gave up 2 bases and J gave up 0 bases, with 6 bases separating them. The CDR3 DNA reads as TGTGCCAGCAGTTACACCACTAGCACAGATACGCAGTATTTT. Protein sequence: CASSYTTSTDTQYF.

The CDR3 region has the DNA TGTGCCAGCTCTCCCGGGATCACCGGGGAGCTGTTTTTT. Translated, it gives CASSPGITGELFF. This sequence joins TRBV18 and TRBJ2-2, with a tentative D call TRBD2 (5 bases). Trimming left V 6 bases short and J 4 bases short, with 9 bases between. This CDR3 contains 13 residues. Germline V gene lookup returns CDR1 KGHSH and CDR2 LQKENI.

The chain recombines TRBV7-8 with TRBJ1-3, with 7 bases that match TRBD1. Germline CDR1 reads SGHVS; CDR2 reads FQNEAQ. V lost 3 bases, J lost 1 base, and 0 bases stayed unmatched. CDR3 length: 14 amino acids. The CDR3 sequence: CASSLTGSGNTIYF. The CDR3, as DNA: TGTGCCAGCAGCTTGACAGGGTCTGGAAACACCATATATTTT.

A word on this clone: The junction and the germline gene differ at one end; a read error may be behind it. J is TRBJ1-1 and V is TRBV30; D may be TRBD1 (6 bases). The CDR3 is 15 residues long. Germline lookup yields CDR1 GTSNPN and CDR2 SVGIG (reference sequence). CDR3 nucleotides: TGTGCCTGGAGTGTATGGGACATCAGGAACACTAAAGCTTTCTTT. It specifies CAWSVWDIRNTKAFF. Complete variable domain (other parts from reference TRBV30 and TRBJ1-1): SQTIHQWPATLVQPVGSPLSLECTVEGTSNPNLYWYRQAAGRGLQLLFYSVGIGQISSEVPQNLSASRPQDRQFILSSKKLLLSDSGFYLCAWSVWDIRNTKAFFGQGTRLTVV.

This clone was counted a few times. V usage is TRBV18 and J usage is TRBJ1-2; D is possibly TRBD1 (5 bases). Between the trimmed V and J ends, which lost 2 bases and 6 bases, there was a span of 16 bases. Germline lookup yields CDR1 KGHSH and CDR2 LQKENI. This CDR3 region has 15 residues. CDR3 coding DNA: TGTGCCAGCTCACCAACAGGAGGTCCCGGGAATGGCTACACCTTC. Translation gives CASSPTGGPGNGYTF. Full variable domain (outside the CDR3, taken from reference TRBV18 and TRBJ1-2): NAGVMQNPRHLVRRRGQEARLRCSPMKGHSHVYWYRQLPEEGLKFMVYLQKENIIDESGMPKERFSAEFPKEGPSILRIQQVVRGDSAAYFCASSPTGGPGNGYTFGSGTRLTVV.

This chain connects TRBV4-1 to TRBJ2-3; possibly TRBD2 for D (5 bases). V lost 1 base and J 3 bases, leaving 14 bases between the germline ends. Germline assignment: CDR1 MGHRA and CDR2 YSYEKL. The length of the CDR3 is 16 residues. The CDR3, as DNA: TGCGCCAGCAGCCAAGGCTGGTCTAGCAGTACAGATACGCAGTATTTT. Translating gives CASSQGWSSSTDTQYF.

This clone was counted a few times. This sequence joins TRBV25-1 and TRBJ1-1, with unresolved D. Per germline, CDR1 MGHDK and CDR2 SYGVNS. This CDR3 comprises 12 residues. Trimming pared 9 bases from V and 1 base from J, leaving 9 bases between. This CDR3 is CARDPTNTEAFF. CDR3 nucleotide sequence: TGTGCCAGGGACCCCACGAACACTGAAGCTTTCTTT.

J is TRBJ2-2 and V is TRBV6-5; D might be TRBD1 (5 bases). V lost 2 bases and J 6 bases, leaving 16 bases between the germline ends. The CDR3 is 16 amino acids. Germline values: CDR1 MNHEY, CDR2 SVGAGI. The CDR3 here is CASSYTMTQGAGELFF. The CDR3 region has the DNA TGTGCCAGCAGTTACACAATGACCCAGGGTGCCGGGGAGCTGTTTTTT.

V and J are TRBV28 and TRBJ1-2; TRBD1 matches 8 bases. CDR3 size: 14 residues. Germline values: CDR1 MDHEN, CDR2 SYDVKM. With V trimmed by 3 bases and J by 5 bases, 5 bases remained unmatched. CDR3 in DNA: TGTGCCAGCAGTTTCCGACAGGGGTGGTATGGCTACACCTTC. Protein product: CASSFRQGWYGYTF.

CDR3 protein: CASRTPSGAYEQYF. The CDR3 region has the DNA TGTGCCAGCAGAACACCCTCGGGGGCCTACGAGCAGTACTTC. The chain combines TRBV6-5 with TRBJ2-7; tentative D call: TRBD2 (6 bases). Trimming took 6 bases from V and 2 from J, leaving 14 bases between them. Germline loops: CDR1 MNHEY, CDR2 SVGAGI. The CDR3 runs to 14 residues.

The chain couples TRBV19 to TRBJ1-1; possible D gene TRBD1, 6 bases. The CDR3 is made up of 14 amino acids. Germline lookup yields CDR1 LNHDA and CDR2 SQIVND (reference sequence). The V end was cut by 3 bases, the J end by 5 bases, with 13 bases between. In DNA, the CDR3 is TGTGCCAGTAGTATCGGGGGCCCCCGAACTGAAGCTTTCTTT. The encoded protein is CASSIGGPRTEAFF. The entire variable domain, with the rest obtained from reference TRBV19 and TRBJ1-1, is as follows: DGGITQSPKYLFRKEGQNVTLSCEQNLNHDAMYWYRQDPGQGLRLIYYSQIVNDFQKGDIAEGYSVSREKKESFPLTVTSAQKNPTAFYLCASSIGGPRTEAFFGQGTRLTVV.

The genes are TRBV27 and TRBJ1-2; D is uncertain. The V gene lost 6 bases and the J gene lost 8 bases, with 16 bases spanning the gap. The CDR3 loop spans 13 amino acids. Looked up from germline, CDR1 is MNHEY and CDR2 is SMNVEV (reference sequence). CDR3 DNA: TGTGCCAGCAGCCCTACCGGGTTTTCCGGCTACACCTTC. This codes for CASSPTGFSGYTF.

The V and J genes are TRBV5-4 and TRBJ2-2; D may be TRBD1 (5 bases). V shed 0 bases and J shed 4 bases, with 13 bases lying between them. Per the germline V gene, CDR1 is SGHNT and CDR2 is YYREEE (reference sequence). The CDR3 extends over 16 amino acids. The DNA of the CDR3 is TGTGCCAGCAGCTTGGTAGCAGGGAAGGGCACCGGGGAGCTGTTTTTT. Protein sequence: CASSLVAGKGTGELFF.

The gene calls are TRBV11-2 and TRBJ1-4; D gene uncertain. Germline CDR1 SGHAT, CDR2 FQNNGV. V was cut by 3 bases and J by 8 bases, with 13 bases left in between. This CDR3 has 14 amino acids. The CDR3 sequence is CASSLGSGREKLFF. DNA for the CDR3: TGTGCCAGCAGCTTGGGCAGCGGTAGGGAAAAACTGTTTTTT.

The chain is built from TRBV3-1 (or the pseudogene TRBV3-2) and TRBJ1-2, with D possibly matching TRBD1 (5 bases). Germline V gene sequence: CDR1 LGHDT, CDR2 YNNKEL (reference sequence). The length of the CDR3 is 17 residues. The ends were cut back, 1 base at V and 6 bases at J, with 21 bases in the middle. The CDR3 nucleotides read TGTGCCAGCAGCCAAGCCGAAAGAGGTGACAGCACCGATGGCTACACCTTC. Encoded protein: CASSQAERGDSTDGYTF.

This clone has just one count. This chain connects TRBV12-5 to TRBJ2-2; D remains unclear. V was pared by 4 bases and J by 0 bases, with 12 bases between. Per the germline V gene, CDR1 is LGHNT and CDR2 is FRNRAP. The CDR3 extends over 16 amino acids. The CDR3 nucleotides are TGTGCTAGTGGTTCCCCGTCCGTATCGAACACCGGGGAGCTGTTTTTT. Translating it yields CASGSPSVSNTGELFF.

The gene calls are TRBV29-1 and TRBJ2-7; 10 nucleotides align to TRBD2. V dropped 7 bases and J dropped 4; count of bases not matched to a gene: 7. The length of the CDR3 is 13 residues. Germline loops: CDR1 SQVTM, CDR2 ANQGSEA. Here the CDR3 DNA reads TGCAGCGCCACCGGACTAGCGGTATACGAGCAGTACTTC. Translation: CSATGLAVYEQYF.

This chain connects TRBV7-9 to TRBJ1-2; D call uncertain. CDR3 size: 13 residues. The ends were cut back, 6 bases at V and 8 bases at J, with 16 bases in the middle. Germline CDR1 reads SEHNR; CDR2 reads FQNEAQ (reference sequence). The CDR3 DNA sequence: TGTGCCAGCAGTTTCCCCGGCCAAGGGGGCTACACCTTC. Amino acids: CASSFPGQGGYTF. The full variable domain, its missing parts supplied by reference TRBV7-9 and TRBJ1-2, is DTGVSQNPRHKITKRGQNVTFRCDPISEHNRLYWYRQTLGQGPEFLTYFQNEAQLEKSRLLSDRFSAERPKGSFSTLEIQRTEQGDSAMYLCASSFPGQGGYTFGSGTRLTVV.

The chain recombines TRBV7-2 with TRBJ1-4; 7 nucleotides agree with TRBD1. The trim removed 4 bases at V and 11 bases at J, leaving 13 bases unmatched. The germline V gene encodes CDR1 SGHTA and CDR2 FQGNSA. This CDR3 is built from 15 residues. CDR3 sequence reads: CASSSSGTEVRKLFF. The CDR3 bases are TGTGCCAGCAGCTCCTCCGGGACAGAGGTGCGGAAACTGTTTTTT.

This clone has just one count. Relative to the germline gene, one junction end is altered; a read error may explain this. This chain links TRBV7-7 with TRBJ2-1; TRBD2 agrees at 7 bases. Per the germline V gene, CDR1 is SSHAT and CDR2 is FNYEAQ (reference sequence). The CDR3 has 15 amino acids. The CDR3 DNA is TGTGCTAGCAGCCCCATCCGGGGGGACTACAATGAGCAGTTCTTC. It codes for CASSPIRGDYNEQFF.

The gene calls are TRBV5-6 and TRBJ2-3, with D unclear. The germline V and J ends were trimmed by 4 bases and 6 bases, with 12 bases remaining between them. Per the germline V gene, CDR1 is SGHDT and CDR2 is YYEEEE. This CDR3 has 13 residues. The CDR3 loop reads CASSIYGLDTQYF. The CDR3 DNA follows: TGTGCCAGCAGCATCTATGGATTGGATACGCAGTATTTT.